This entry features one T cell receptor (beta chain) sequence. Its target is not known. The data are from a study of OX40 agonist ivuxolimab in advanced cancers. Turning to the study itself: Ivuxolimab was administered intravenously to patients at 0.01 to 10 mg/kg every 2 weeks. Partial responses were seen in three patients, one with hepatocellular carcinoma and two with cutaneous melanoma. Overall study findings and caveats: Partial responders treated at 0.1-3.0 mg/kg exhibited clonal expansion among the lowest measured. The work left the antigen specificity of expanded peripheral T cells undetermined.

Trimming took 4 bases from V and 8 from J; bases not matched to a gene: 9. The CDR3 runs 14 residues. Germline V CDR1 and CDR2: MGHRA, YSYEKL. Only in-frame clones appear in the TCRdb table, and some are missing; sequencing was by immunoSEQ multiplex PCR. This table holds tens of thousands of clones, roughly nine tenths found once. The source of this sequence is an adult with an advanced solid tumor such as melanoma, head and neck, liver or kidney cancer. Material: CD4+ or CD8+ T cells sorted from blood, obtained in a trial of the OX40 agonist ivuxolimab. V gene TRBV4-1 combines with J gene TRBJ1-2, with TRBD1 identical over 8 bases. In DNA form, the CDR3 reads TGCGCCAGCAGCCCCCCGGGACAGGCTGGAGGCTACACCTTC. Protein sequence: CASSPPGQAGGYTF.